The sequence of this TCR beta chain was determined in a study of prognosis after radiotherapy for stage I lung cancer. Germline assignment: CDR1 KGHDR and CDR2 SFDVKD. V was pared by 2 bases and J by 1 base, with 13 bases of the junction left unmatched. The CDR3 loop spans 20 amino acids. Amplicons of TCR beta CDR3 were generated from genomic DNA by two-round multiplex PCR. Round one of PCR was performed, and it used primers specific to each TRBV and TRBJ gene. TCRdb re-analysed the multiplex PCR reads in MiXCR, keeping a single row per CDR3 protein. This table has roughly 11,000 distinct CDR3 sequences, 35% appearing once.

The V call is TRBV24-1, the J call TRBJ2-3, with 11 bases aligning to TRBD2. This clonotype was obtained from a donor aged 50 or older with non-small cell lung cancer. Sequences were derived from PBMCs, sampled before or after stereotactic body radiation therapy (not recorded which). CDR3: CATSDWGITGTSGGTDTQYF. CDR3 DNA sequence: TGTGCCACCAGTGATTGGGGGATAACCGGGACTAGCGGAGGCACAGATACGCAGTATTTT.